The present entry profiles one T cell receptor beta chain with its context. The germline gives CDR1 DFQATT, CDR2 SNEGSKA (reference sequence). After removal of 3 bases from V and 0 bases from J, the junction contained 11 bases not matched to a gene. The CDR3 loop spans 16 amino acids. This record comes from a study of regulatory T cells in long-lasting Graves disease. Documented time point: newly diagnosed GD, antithyroid drugs for less than 3 months. The TCR library was made from RNA extracted from PBMCs. The TCR beta library used iRepertoire HTBI primers with Arm-PCR amplification of CDR3. One entry per CDR3 protein results from TCRdb running MiXCR on the multiplex PCR reads. The sample holds about 540,000 distinct CDR3 sequences, 13% seen once. These data are also associated with another study on T cells in Graves' hyperthyroidism and ophthalmopathy.

The source material was peripheral blood mononuclear cells (PBMCs), sampled at new diagnosis, from a patient treated with antithyroid drugs. V is TRBV20-1 and J is TRBJ2-7; 7 positions agree with TRBD2. This TCR was sampled from a man younger than 45 with Graves disease. CDR3 bases: TGCAGTGCTAGTCCGATCAGCGGGATCCCCTCCTACGAGCAGTACTTC. It is translated as CSASPISGIPSYEQYF.